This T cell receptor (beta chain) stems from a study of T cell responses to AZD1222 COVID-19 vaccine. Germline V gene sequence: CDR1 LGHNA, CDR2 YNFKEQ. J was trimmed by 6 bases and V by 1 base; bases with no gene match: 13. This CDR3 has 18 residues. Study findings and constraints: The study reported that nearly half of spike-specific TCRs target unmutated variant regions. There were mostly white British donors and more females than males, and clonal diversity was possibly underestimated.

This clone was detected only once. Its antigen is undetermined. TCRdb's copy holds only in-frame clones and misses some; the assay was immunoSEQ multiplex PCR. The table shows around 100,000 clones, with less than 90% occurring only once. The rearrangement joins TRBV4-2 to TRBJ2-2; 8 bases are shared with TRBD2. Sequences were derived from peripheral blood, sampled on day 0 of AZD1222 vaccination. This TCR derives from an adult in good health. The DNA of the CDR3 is TGTGCCAGCAGCCAAGTTGAGCCAGCGGGAGTAACTGCCGGGGAGCTGTTTTTT. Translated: CASSQVEPAGVTAGELFF.